Presented here are 4 T cell receptor beta chains from one specimen sequenced in a study of shared clonotypes between healthy human individuals. Sequencing used immunoSEQ multiplex PCR; TCRdb keeps in-frame clones, though not all of them. The table has about half a million clones, around 77% seen once. Sequences were obtained from PBMCs. Source of these receptors: a woman in her thirties or forties in good health. Some clones in this sample may be carry-over from other donors' samples.

The rearrangement joins TRBV7-9 to TRBJ2-4, with 9 positions matching TRBD2. Germline CDR1 and CDR2: SEHNR and FQNEAQ (reference sequence). The CDR3 extends over 16 amino acids. Trimming took 5 bases from V and 0 from J; bases not matched to a gene: 5. As DNA, the CDR3 is TGTGCCAGCAGCCGGATAGCGGGAGTAGCCAAAAACATTCAGTACTTC. Translating it yields CASSRIAGVAKNIQYF.

This clone was recorded a few times. The V call is TRBV18, the J call TRBJ1-5; 9 bases fit TRBD1. This CDR3 has 14 amino acids. Germline CDR1 is KGHSH and CDR2 is LQKENI. V dropped 3 bases and J dropped 6; count of bases not matched to a gene: 3. CDR3 bases: TGTGCCAGCTCACCCGGGACAGGGTTTCAGCCCCAGCATTTT. Its protein is CASSPGTGFQPQHF.

V is TRBV4-1 and J is TRBJ1-5, with 8 bases aligning to TRBD1. This CDR3 region has 15 residues. Germline lookup yields CDR1 MGHRA and CDR2 YSYEKL. After removal of 3 bases from V and 1 base from J, the junction contained 2 bases not matched to a gene. In DNA form, the CDR3 reads TGCGCCAGCAGCCACAGGACAGGGAGCAATCAGCCCCAGCATTTT. Its protein product is CASSHRTGSNQPQHF.

V gene TRBV6-5 combines with J gene TRBJ2-7, with D perhaps matching TRBD2 (6 bases). There are 14 residues in the CDR3. CDR1 and CDR2 from the germline V gene are MNHEY and SVGAGI. The V gene lost 8 bases and the J gene lost 2 bases, with 16 bases spanning the gap. This CDR3 reads CASHSRLAPYEQYF. CDR3 sequence (DNA): TGTGCCAGCCATAGTAGGCTAGCGCCCTACGAGCAGTACTTC.